This T cell receptor beta chain was recorded in a study of Graves' ophthalmopathy and Graves' hyperthyroidism. Amplified TCR beta CDR3 regions were obtained using RNA transcripts as template. An initial RT-PCR round employing HTBI primers preceded a second-round multiplex PCR. TCRdb re-called the multiplex PCR reads through MiXCR, storing one row per CDR3 protein. The sample carries around 170,000 distinct CDR3 sequences, 30% to 45% recorded once. CDR1 is MRHNA and CDR2 is SNTAGT in the germline V gene. The V and J ends lost 6 bases and 0 bases respectively, with 11 bases between them. The CDR3 is 14 amino acids. Other autoimmune diseases, uncontrolled infections, pregnancy or lactation led to the exclusion of patients. This clonotype has ten or more counts.

The sample taken for sequencing was peripheral blood. This clonotype was sampled from a woman aged 40-49 years with Graves' ophthalmopathy. This chain connects TRBV6-4 to TRBJ1-2, with D maybe TRBD1 (6 bases). CDR3 residues: CASRETGSNYGYTF. The CDR3 DNA reads TGTGCCAGCAGGGAGACAGGATCTAACTATGGCTACACCTTC.